This T cell receptor beta chain was sequenced for a study of shared clonotypes between healthy human individuals. General study points: Naive subsets, compared against memory subsets, generally had larger estimated richness values. Relative to their counterparts shared across all four donors, non-shared clonotypes exhibited diminished generation probabilities.

There were only Caucasian adults among the donors, and all lived in Nashville, Tennessee. TCRdb keeps only in-frame clones here, not all; method: immunoSEQ multiplex PCR. The sample consists of roughly 2,500,000 clones, approximately 93% of them appearing once. On this clone: Antigen: not known.

Trimming removed 4 bases at V and 2 bases at J, with 15 bases between. The CDR3 extends over 15 amino acids. CDR1 and CDR2 from the germline V gene are MDHEN and SYDVKM. The specimen sequenced was naive CD4+ T cells from PBMCs. Subset given: CD45RA+ positively selected. This rearrangement joins TRBV28 to TRBJ2-7; maybe TRBD2 (5 bases). This receptor was identified in a man aged 18 to 30 in good health. Some clones in this sample may be carry-over from other donors' samples. The CDR3 sequence: CASSSPRRATYEQYF. The DNA of the CDR3 is TGTGCCAGCAGTTCCCCTAGGCGGGCAACCTACGAGCAGTACTTC.